This is a list of T cell receptor beta chains from one sample in a study of T cells in Graves' hyperthyroidism and ophthalmopathy. Via MiXCR, TCRdb re-called the multiplex PCR reads, giving one row per CDR3 protein. The sample carries 250,000 to 300,000 distinct CDR3 sequences, less than 15% recorded once. Sequencing input: blood. These receptors were collected from a woman between 25 and 40 years old with Graves' hyperthyroidism that later progressed to Graves' ophthalmopathy. CDR3s include the opening cysteine and the closing phenylalanine or tryptophan. Fields, in order: J gene, D gene, clone size, V gene, CDR3 protein, CDR3 DNA. The D gene is left open where the match is weak. Some rows mark clone size as missing; the rest say once, few, many or name a class of expanded clone.

TRBJ2-1,NA,many,TRBV15,CATSREGGYNEQFF,TGTGCCACCAGCAGAGAGGGCGGTTACAATGAGCAGTTCTTC
TRBJ2-1,NA,few,TRBV10-2,CASSDGPFGDEQFF,TGCGCCAGCAGTGACGGGCCCTTTGGCGATGAGCAGTTCTTC
TRBJ2-7,NA,many,TRBV20-1,CSARGRGGFSYEQYF,TGCAGTGCTAGAGGGAGAGGGGGATTTTCTTACGAGCAGTACTTC
TRBJ2-2,NA,few,TRBV6-4,CASSESGDTGELFF,TGTGCCAGCAGTGAATCAGGCGACACCGGGGAGCTGTTTTTT
TRBJ1-5,TRBD1,many,TRBV2,CASSGPGTANIRNQPQHF,TGTGCCAGCAGTGGTCCCGGGACAGCAAACATAAGAAATCAGCCCCAGCATTTT
TRBJ2-3,NA,few,TRBV19,CASSIAGAGPDTQYF,TGTGCCAGTAGTATAGCGGGAGCGGGCCCAGATACGCAGTATTTT
TRBJ2-7,TRBD2,NA,TRBV20-1,CSARARTSGRVNEQYF,TGCAGTGCTAGAGCGCGGACTAGCGGGAGGGTCAACGAGCAGTACTTC
TRBJ2-2,NA,NA,TRBV6-5,CASSYLIVSGELFF,TGTGCCAGCAGTTACTTGATCGTTTCCGGGGAGCTGTTTTTT
TRBJ2-1,TRBD2,few,TRBV5-6,CASSMGLAESYNEQFF,TGTGCCAGCAGCATGGGACTAGCGGAATCCTACAATGAGCAGTTCTTC
TRBJ1-5,NA,many,TRBV6-2/TRBV6-3,CASSYSYAGRSNQPQHF,TGTGCCAGCAGTTACTCCTATGCCGGCCGCAGCAATCAGCCCCAGCATTTT
TRBJ2-3,NA,few,TRBV6-2/TRBV6-3,CASSYSRQEPSTDTQYF,TGTGCCAGCAGTTACTCGAGGCAGGAGCCCAGCACAGATACGCAGTATTTT
TRBJ1-4,NA,many,TRBV28,CASSIRGLSEKLFF,TGTGCCAGCAGTATCAGGGGACTTAGTGAAAAACTGTTTTTT
TRBJ2-7,TRBD2,many,TRBV6-1,CATLGLADRYEQYF,TGTGCCACCCTGGGACTAGCGGACCGCTACGAGCAGTACTTC
TRBJ2-7,TRBD2,many,TRBV6-1,CASSSLLQLAAYEQYF,TGTGCCAGCAGTTCCCTCCTCCAACTAGCGGCCTACGAGCAGTACTTC
TRBJ1-6,TRBD1,once,TRBV7-2,CASSLRTGADSPLHF,TGTGCCAGCAGCTTAAGGACAGGGGCCGATTCACCCCTCCACTTT
TRBJ2-1,TRBD2,NA,TRBV29-1,CSVYLAGASYNEQFF,TGCAGCGTTTATCTAGCGGGAGCCTCCTACAATGAGCAGTTCTTC
TRBJ2-6,NA,few,TRBV19,CASSIGGFGANVLTF,TGTGCCAGTAGTATAGGAGGCTTTGGGGCCAACGTCCTGACTTTC
TRBJ2-3,TRBD2,many,TRBV20-1,CSARRTSDLTDTQYF,TGCAGTGCTAGGCGGACTAGCGACCTCACAGATACGCAGTATTTT
TRBJ2-7,NA,few,TRBV6-2/TRBV6-3,CASSYPTRQYF,TGTGCCAGCAGTTACCCGACGAGGCAGTACTTC
TRBJ1-5,NA,few,TRBV20-1,CSAPAAGEGQPQHF,TGCAGTGCCCCGGCGGCAGGGGAAGGTCAGCCCCAGCATTTT
TRBJ2-4,NA,NA,TRBV6-1,CASSEVVHRVQYF,TGTGCCAGCAGTGAAGTGGTCCATAGGGTTCAGTACTTC
TRBJ2-2,NA,few,TRBV2,CASRNRAGELFF,TGTGCCAGCAGGAACAGGGCCGGGGAGCTGTTTTTT
TRBJ2-5,TRBD1,many,TRBV24-1,CATSDPSGGQETQYF,TGTGCCACCAGTGACCCGTCAGGGGGCCAAGAGACCCAGTACTTC
TRBJ2-1,TRBD2,many,TRBV20-1,CSALISGTSLNEQFF,TGCAGTGCCTTAATTTCCGGGACTAGTCTCAATGAGCAGTTCTTC
TRBJ2-1,NA,many,TRBV20-1,CSADIRSYNEQFF,TGCAGTGCCGATATCAGGTCGTACAATGAGCAGTTCTTC
TRBJ1-3,NA,many,TRBV5-1,CASSPRGSPGNTIYF,TGCGCCAGCAGCCCAAGAGGGTCCCCTGGAAACACCATATATTTT
TRBJ2-2,NA,many,TRBV20-1,CSARKLGNPSTGELFF,TGCAGTGCTAGAAAACTGGGGAATCCTAGCACCGGGGAGCTGTTTTTT
TRBJ1-4,TRBD1,NA,TRBV10-3,CAISSGQPNEKLFF,TGTGCCATCAGTTCGGGACAGCCGAATGAAAAACTGTTTTTT
TRBJ2-1,NA,few,TRBV19,CASNGGRYNEQFF,TGTGCCAGTAACGGCGGCCGATACAATGAGCAGTTCTTC
TRBJ2-3,NA,many,TRBV7-9,CASSNSPGLTDTQYF,TGTGCCAGCAGCAATTCACCGGGACTCACAGATACGCAGTATTTT
TRBJ2-3,NA,many,TRBV5-5,CASSLVESTDTQYF,TGTGCCAGCAGCTTGGTGGAAAGCACAGATACGCAGTATTTT
TRBJ2-3,NA,NA,TRBV4-2,CASSQDYPSAHPDTQYF,TGTGCCAGCAGCCAAGATTACCCTAGCGCCCACCCAGATACGCAGTATTTT
TRBJ2-1,NA,many,TRBV11-1,CASSLGPPREQFF,TGTGCCAGCAGCCTTGGACCTCCTAGGGAGCAGTTCTTC
TRBJ2-2,TRBD1,many,TRBV12-3/TRBV12-4,CASTDRANTGELFF,TGTGCCAGCACTGACAGGGCTAACACCGGGGAGCTGTTTTTT
TRBJ1-1,NA,NA,TRBV7-9,CASSPRRMMNTEAFF,TGTGCCAGCAGCCCCCGACGGATGATGAACACTGAAGCTTTCTTT
TRBJ2-7,NA,few,TRBV9,CASSVTSSPYEQYF,TGTGCCAGCAGCGTAACTTCATCCCCCTACGAGCAGTACTTC
TRBJ2-1,TRBD2,many,TRBV28,CASSLSGLGSNEQFF,TGTGCCAGCAGTTTATCGGGACTAGGGAGCAATGAGCAGTTCTTC
TRBJ2-5,NA,many,TRBV20-1,CSATAEGGETQYF,TGCAGTGCTACAGCGGAGGGGGGGGAGACCCAGTACTTC
TRBJ2-2,NA,many,TRBV7-9,CASSFVGPTGELFF,TGTGCCAGCAGCTTTGTAGGGCCCACCGGGGAGCTGTTTTTT
TRBJ2-7,NA,many,TRBV3-1,CASSHKSPRAEQYF,TGTGCCAGCAGCCATAAAAGCCCCAGGGCCGAGCAGTACTTC
TRBJ1-1,NA,many,TRBV6-1,CASRVGGAGKTEAFF,TGTGCCAGCAGGGTGGGGGGCGCCGGGAAGACTGAAGCTTTCTTT
TRBJ2-4,NA,many,TRBV27,CASSPPYYGIQYF,TGTGCCAGCAGTCCGCCATACTATGGCATTCAGTACTTC
TRBJ2-1,TRBD1,NA,TRBV9,CASRSGQGGNEQFF,TGTGCCAGCAGATCCGGACAGGGTGGAAATGAGCAGTTCTTC
TRBJ2-5,TRBD1,NA,TRBV7-2,CASSQIGQGQETQYF,TGTGCCAGCAGCCAAATTGGACAGGGGCAAGAGACCCAGTACTTC
TRBJ1-1,TRBD1,many,TRBV7-9,CASSPTTGALPEAFF,TGTGCCAGCAGTCCAACGACAGGGGCATTACCTGAAGCTTTCTTT
TRBJ2-1,NA,few,TRBV3-1,CASSQAWRGRDNEQFF,TGTGCCAGCAGCCAAGCATGGCGGGGTAGGGACAATGAGCAGTTCTTC
TRBJ2-5,NA,many,TRBV7-9,CASSFPGWTQYF,TGTGCCAGCAGCTTTCCGGGTTGGACCCAGTACTTC
TRBJ1-2,NA,NA,TRBV11-2,CASSPGTVGHGYTF,TGTGCCAGCAGCCCCGGGACGGTGGGACATGGCTACACCTTC
TRBJ2-1,NA,many,TRBV7-2,CASSRSTGTQEQFF,TGTGCCAGCAGCCGATCTACAGGAACCCAAGAGCAGTTCTTC
TRBJ2-1,TRBD2,many,TRBV30,CAWINSGSNEQFF,TGTGCCTGGATTAATAGCGGGAGCAATGAGCAGTTCTTC
TRBJ2-7,TRBD1,NA,TRBV28,CASSSSGTGGALEQYF,TGTGCCAGCAGTTCCTCCGGGACAGGGGGTGCCCTCGAGCAGTACTTC